The rows below give T cell receptor beta chains drawn from one sample of a study of T cells after posttransplantation cyclophosphamide. Only in-frame clones appear in the TCRdb table, and some are missing; sequencing was by immunoSEQ multiplex PCR. Here the sample spans roughly 6,400 clones, about 80% being singletons. The sample here was CD8+ T cells sorted from PBMCs, taken about 1,500 days after allogeneic stem cell transplant with posttransplant cyclophosphamide. The receptors come from a female patient in her fifties or sixties who received an allogeneic stem cell transplant from a related donor, was CMV-positive, and had no GVHD. Some T cells may trace back to the graft donor. Both conserved end residues are part of each CDR3. D genes are given only for firm matches. Clone size is stated in some rows and not others, as once, few, many or a class when expanded.

TGTGCCAGCAGCTTGAACAGGATCGGCTACACCTTC	CASSLNRIGYTF	.	TRBV5-6	TRBJ1-2	.
TGTGCCAGCAGGGGACTAGCGGTCTCCTACGAGCAGTACTTC	CASRGLAVSYEQYF	TRBD2	TRBV27	TRBJ2-7	.
TGTGCCAGCAGCCAGCCGACTAGCGGGAAGGAGACCCAGTACTTC	CASSQPTSGKETQYF	TRBD2	TRBV7-9	TRBJ2-5	.
TGTGCCAGTAGTTACGGACAGGGAACCTACGAGCAGTACTTC	CASSYGQGTYEQYF	TRBD1	TRBV19	TRBJ2-7	.
TGTGCCAGCAGTTACGTGGACTGGAAGGGCGAGCAGTACTTC	CASSYVDWKGEQYF	.	TRBV6-5	TRBJ2-7	few
TGCGCCAGCGCCCTTATGGCGGTGAACCCTAGCACAGATACGCAGTATTTT	CASALMAVNPSTDTQYF	.	TRBV5-1	TRBJ2-3	few
TGTGCCAGCAGTTTATGGGGGGGTATGAACACTGAAGCTTTCTTT	CASSLWGGMNTEAFF	.	TRBV27	TRBJ1-1	.
TGTGCCAGCAGTGAACCAGGGGAGGGGAACACCGGGGAGCTGTTTTTT	CASSEPGEGNTGELFF	.	TRBV2	TRBJ2-2	.
TGTGCCAGCAGTTACCCTGACAGGGCCCCCTACGAGCAGTACTTC	CASSYPDRAPYEQYF	TRBD1	TRBV6-6	TRBJ2-7	once
TGTGCCAGCAGTTTATCGAGAGGGATGAACACTGAAGCTTTCTTT	CASSLSRGMNTEAFF	.	TRBV27	TRBJ1-1	.
TGTGCCAGCAGCAAAGAGGTTGTAGTCCTCGAGACCCAGTACTTC	CASSKEVVVLETQYF	.	TRBV2	TRBJ2-5	.
TGTGCCAGCAGTGAAACTCTAGCGGGAGATGAGTACTTC	CASSETLAGDEYF	TRBD2	TRBV25-1	TRBJ2-7	.
TGTGCCAGCAGCCCCAGTCAGGAGACCCAGTACTTC	CASSPSQETQYF	.	TRBV9	TRBJ2-5	.
TGCGCCAGCAGCCAAGCTTACTCCAGCGGGAGTAAGTTCTTC	CASSQAYSSGSKFF	TRBD2	TRBV4-3	TRBJ2-1	.
TGCGCCAGCAGACACGGACAGGGGGCTTACAATGAGCAGTTCTTC	CASRHGQGAYNEQFF	TRBD1	TRBV4-1	TRBJ2-1	.
TGTGCCAGCAGCTTAGGGCTGGTCACTGAAGCTTTCTTT	CASSLGLVTEAFF	.	TRBV7-9	TRBJ1-1	.
TGTGCCAGCAGCTCCAACCGACTGCCTCCGGGAAAGAACACTGAAGCTTTCTTT	CASSSNRLPPGKNTEAFF	.	TRBV9	TRBJ1-1	.
TGTGCCAGCAGCCAAGCGGGAGGGCCCTGGGGCGAGCAGTACTTC	CASSQAGGPWGEQYF	TRBD2	TRBV7-7	TRBJ2-7	.
TGTGCCAGCAGTGAAGGGGGACTAGCAATATACGAGCAGTACTTC	CASSEGGLAIYEQYF	TRBD2	TRBV2	TRBJ2-7	.
TGTGCCAGCAGCCCACACTACAGGGGAGAGACCTACGAGCAGTACTTC	CASSPHYRGETYEQYF	TRBD1	TRBV7-8	TRBJ2-7	.